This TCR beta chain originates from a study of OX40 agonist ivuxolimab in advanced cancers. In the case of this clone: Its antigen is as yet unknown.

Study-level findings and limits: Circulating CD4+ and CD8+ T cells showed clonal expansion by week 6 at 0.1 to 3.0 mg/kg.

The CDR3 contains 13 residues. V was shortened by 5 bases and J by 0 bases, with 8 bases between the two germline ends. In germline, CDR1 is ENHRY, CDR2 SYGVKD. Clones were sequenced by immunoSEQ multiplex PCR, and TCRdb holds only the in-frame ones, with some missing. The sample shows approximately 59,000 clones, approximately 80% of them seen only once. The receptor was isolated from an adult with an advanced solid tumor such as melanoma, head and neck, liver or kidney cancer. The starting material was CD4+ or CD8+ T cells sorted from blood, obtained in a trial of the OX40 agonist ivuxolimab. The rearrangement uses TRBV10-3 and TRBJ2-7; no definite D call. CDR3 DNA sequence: TGTGCCATCAGTCCTACGAGCTCCTACGAGCAGTACTTC. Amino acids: CAISPTSSYEQYF.